This T cell receptor (beta chain) derives from a study of T cells after yellow fever vaccination. Study observations and caveats: FACS-sorted repertoires could contain abundant clonotypes contaminating from the bulk population. Reappearing after the booster were most of the clones from primary vaccination (roughly 95% CD4, approximately 88% CD8).

V lost 4 bases and J lost 3; bases outside the gene matches: 4. Germline values: CDR1 LGHDT, CDR2 YNNKEL (reference sequence). The CDR3 loop spans 14 amino acids. For this clonotype: The target antigen is unknown.

TCRdb recomputed calls from the 5' RACE reads with MiXCR, one row per CDR3 protein. The repertoire holds some 600,000 distinct CDR3 sequences, with roughly a sixth as singletons. The sequence was collected from a man between 18 and 29 years old who received the YFV17D yellow fever vaccine. The V and J genes are TRBV3-1 and TRBJ1-1; 8 bases align to TRBD1. Source: PBMCs, taken 5 days after the first yellow fever vaccination. This chain's CDR3 is CASSRNRGYTEAFF. The CDR3 DNA sequence: TGTGCCAGCAGCCGGAACAGGGGGTACACTGAAGCTTTCTTT. Complete variable domain (other parts from reference TRBV3-1 and TRBJ1-1): DTAVSQTPKYLVTQMGNDKSIKCEQNLGHDTMYWYKQDSKKFLKIMFSYNNKELIINETVPNRFSPKSPDKAHLNLHINSLELGDSAVYFCASSRNRGYTEAFFGQGTRLTVV.